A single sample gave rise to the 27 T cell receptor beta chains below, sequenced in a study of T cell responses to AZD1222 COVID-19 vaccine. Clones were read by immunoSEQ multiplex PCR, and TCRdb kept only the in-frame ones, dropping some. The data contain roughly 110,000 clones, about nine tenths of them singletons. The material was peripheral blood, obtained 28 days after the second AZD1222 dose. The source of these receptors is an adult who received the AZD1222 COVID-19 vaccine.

The CDR3 loop is CASEKRGSNQPQHF. DNA of the CDR3: TGTGCCAGCGAGAAAAGGGGGAGCAATCAGCCCCAGCATTTT. The chain carries TRBV6-5 and TRBJ1-5; tentative D call: TRBD1 (6 bases). The CDR3 length is 14 residues. Germline V gives CDR1 MNHEY, CDR2 SVGAGI. Trimming pared 8 bases from V and 1 base from J, leaving 12 bases between.

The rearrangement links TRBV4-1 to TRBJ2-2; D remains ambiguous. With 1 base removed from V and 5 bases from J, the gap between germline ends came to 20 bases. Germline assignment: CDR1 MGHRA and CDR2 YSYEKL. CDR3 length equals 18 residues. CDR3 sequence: CASSQVRAGVRATGELFF. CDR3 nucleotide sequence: TGCGCCAGCAGCCAAGTAAGGGCTGGGGTTCGCGCGACCGGGGAGCTGTTTTTT.

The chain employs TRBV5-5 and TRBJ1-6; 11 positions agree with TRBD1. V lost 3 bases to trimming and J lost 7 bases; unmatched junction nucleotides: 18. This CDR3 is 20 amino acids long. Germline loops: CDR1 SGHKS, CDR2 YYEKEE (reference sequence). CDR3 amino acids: CASSSNRWPTGTGGNSPLHF. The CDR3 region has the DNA TGTGCCAGCAGCTCAAACCGGTGGCCCACGGGGACAGGGGGAAATTCACCCCTCCACTTT.

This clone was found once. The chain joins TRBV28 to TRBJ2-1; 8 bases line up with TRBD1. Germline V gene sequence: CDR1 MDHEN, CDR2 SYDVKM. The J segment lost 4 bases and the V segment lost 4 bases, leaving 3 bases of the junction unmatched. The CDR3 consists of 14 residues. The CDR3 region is CASSSTGAYNEQFF. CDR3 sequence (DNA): TGTGCCAGCAGTTCGACAGGGGCGTACAATGAGCAGTTCTTC.

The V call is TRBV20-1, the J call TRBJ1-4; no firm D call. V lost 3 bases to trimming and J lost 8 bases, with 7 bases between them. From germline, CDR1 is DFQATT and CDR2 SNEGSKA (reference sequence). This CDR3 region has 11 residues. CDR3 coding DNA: TGCAGTGCTAGGTTGACGGAAAAACTGTTTTTT. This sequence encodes CSARLTEKLFF.

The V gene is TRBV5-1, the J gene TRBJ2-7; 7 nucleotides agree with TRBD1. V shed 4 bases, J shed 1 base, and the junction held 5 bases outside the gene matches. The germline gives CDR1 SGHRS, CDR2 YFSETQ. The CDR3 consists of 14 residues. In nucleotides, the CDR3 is TGCGCCAGCAGCCCCGAACAGGGGTCCTACGAGCAGTACTTC. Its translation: CASSPEQGSYEQYF. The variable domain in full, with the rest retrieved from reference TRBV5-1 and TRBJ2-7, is KAGVTQTPRYLIKTRGQQVTLSCSPISGHRSVSWYQQTPGQGLQFLFEYFSETQRNKGNFPGRFSGRQFSNSRSEMNVSTLELGDSALYLCASSPEQGSYEQYFGPGTRLTVT.

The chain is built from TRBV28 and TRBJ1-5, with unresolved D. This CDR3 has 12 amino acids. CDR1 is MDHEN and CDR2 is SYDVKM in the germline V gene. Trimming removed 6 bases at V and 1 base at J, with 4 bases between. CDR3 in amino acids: CASRSSNQPQHF. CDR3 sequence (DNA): TGTGCCAGCAGATCCAGCAATCAGCCCCAGCATTTT.

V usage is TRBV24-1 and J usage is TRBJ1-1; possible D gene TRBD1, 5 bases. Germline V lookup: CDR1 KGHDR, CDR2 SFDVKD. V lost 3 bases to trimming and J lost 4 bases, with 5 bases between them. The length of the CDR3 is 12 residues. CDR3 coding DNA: TGTGCCACCAGTGATGGGGGCACTGAAGCTTTCTTT. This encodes CATSDGGTEAFF.

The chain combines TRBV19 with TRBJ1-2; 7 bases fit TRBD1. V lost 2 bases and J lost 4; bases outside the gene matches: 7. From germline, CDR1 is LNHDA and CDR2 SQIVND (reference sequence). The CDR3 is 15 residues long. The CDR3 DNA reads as TGTGCCAGTAGTATAAGACAGGGACTAGGCTATGGCTACACCTTC. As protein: CASSIRQGLGYGYTF.

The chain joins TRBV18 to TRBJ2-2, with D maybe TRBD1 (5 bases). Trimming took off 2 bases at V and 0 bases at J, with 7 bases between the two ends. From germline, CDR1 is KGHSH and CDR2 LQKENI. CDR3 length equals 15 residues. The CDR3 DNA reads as TGTGCCAGCTCACCAGCCAGGGCGAACACCGGGGAGCTGTTTTTT. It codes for CASSPARANTGELFF.

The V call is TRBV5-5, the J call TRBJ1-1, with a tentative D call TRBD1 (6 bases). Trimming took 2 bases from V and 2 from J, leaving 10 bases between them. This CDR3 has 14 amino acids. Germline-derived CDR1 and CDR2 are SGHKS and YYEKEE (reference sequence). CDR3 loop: CASSFRGANTEAFF. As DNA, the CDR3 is TGTGCCAGCAGCTTCAGGGGCGCAAACACTGAAGCTTTCTTT.

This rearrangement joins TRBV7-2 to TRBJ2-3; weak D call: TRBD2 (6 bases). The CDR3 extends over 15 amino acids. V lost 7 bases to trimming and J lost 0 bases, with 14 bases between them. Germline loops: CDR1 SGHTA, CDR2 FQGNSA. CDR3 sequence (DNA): TGTGCCAGCAACGCGGGACGGGGAAGCACAGATACGCAGTATTTT. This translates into CASNAGRGSTDTQYF.

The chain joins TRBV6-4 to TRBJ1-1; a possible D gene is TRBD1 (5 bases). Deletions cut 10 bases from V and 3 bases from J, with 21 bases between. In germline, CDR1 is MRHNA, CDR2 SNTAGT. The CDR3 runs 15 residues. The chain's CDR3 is CANPHNRGLDTEAFF. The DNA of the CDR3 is TGTGCCAACCCCCATAATAGGGGTTTGGACACTGAAGCTTTCTTT.

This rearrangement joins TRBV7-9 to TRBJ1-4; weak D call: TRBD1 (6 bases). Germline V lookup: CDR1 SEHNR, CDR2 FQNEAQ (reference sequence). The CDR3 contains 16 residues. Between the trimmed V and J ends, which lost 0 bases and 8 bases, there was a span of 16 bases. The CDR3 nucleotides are TGTGCCAGCAGCTTAGCCCTACAGGGAGAAGGGGAAAAACTGTTTTTT. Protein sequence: CASSLALQGEGEKLFF.

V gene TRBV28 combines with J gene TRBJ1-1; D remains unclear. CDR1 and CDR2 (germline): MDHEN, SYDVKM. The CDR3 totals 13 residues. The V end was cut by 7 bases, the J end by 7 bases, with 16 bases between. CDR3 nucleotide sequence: TGTGCCAGCAACCTACCAGACCGACGTGAAGCTTTCTTT. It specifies CASNLPDRREAFF.

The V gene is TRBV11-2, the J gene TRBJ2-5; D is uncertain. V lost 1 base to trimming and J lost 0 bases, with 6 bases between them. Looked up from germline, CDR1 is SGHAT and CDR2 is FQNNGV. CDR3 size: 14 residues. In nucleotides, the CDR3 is TGTGCCAGCAGCTTAGGAGCCAACCAAGAGACCCAGTACTTC. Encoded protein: CASSLGANQETQYF.

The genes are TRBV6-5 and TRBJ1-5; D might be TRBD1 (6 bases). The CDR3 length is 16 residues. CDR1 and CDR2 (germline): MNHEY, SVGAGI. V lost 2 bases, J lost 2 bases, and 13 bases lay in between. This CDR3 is CASSYRAGVGNQPQHF. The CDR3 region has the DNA TGTGCCAGCAGTTACCGTGCAGGGGTAGGCAATCAGCCCCAGCATTTT.

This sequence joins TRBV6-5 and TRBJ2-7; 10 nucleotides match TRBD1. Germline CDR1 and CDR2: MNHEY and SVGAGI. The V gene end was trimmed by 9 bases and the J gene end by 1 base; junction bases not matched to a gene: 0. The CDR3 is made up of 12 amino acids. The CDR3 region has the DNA TGTGCCAGGGGACAGGGGTCCTACGAGCAGTACTTC. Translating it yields CARGQGSYEQYF.

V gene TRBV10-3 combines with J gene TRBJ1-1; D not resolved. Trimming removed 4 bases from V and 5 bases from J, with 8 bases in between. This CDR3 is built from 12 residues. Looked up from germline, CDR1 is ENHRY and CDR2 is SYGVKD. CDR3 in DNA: TGTGCCATCAGTGTGTTGGGGACTGAAGCTTTCTTT. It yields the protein CAISVLGTEAFF.

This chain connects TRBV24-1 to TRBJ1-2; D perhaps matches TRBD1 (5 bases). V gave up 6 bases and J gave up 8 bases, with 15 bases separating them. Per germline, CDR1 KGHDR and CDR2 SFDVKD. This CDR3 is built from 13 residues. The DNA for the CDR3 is TGTGCCACCAGTTTAAACCAGGGAAACGGCTACACCTTC. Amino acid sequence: CATSLNQGNGYTF.

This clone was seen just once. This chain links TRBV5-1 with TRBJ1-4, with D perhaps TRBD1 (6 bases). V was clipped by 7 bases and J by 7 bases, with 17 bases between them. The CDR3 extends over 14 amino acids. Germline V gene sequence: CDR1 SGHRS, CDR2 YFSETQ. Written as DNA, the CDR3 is TGCGCCAGCGGAACAGGGAGGGATCTTGAAAAACTGTTTTTT. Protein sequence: CASGTGRDLEKLFF.

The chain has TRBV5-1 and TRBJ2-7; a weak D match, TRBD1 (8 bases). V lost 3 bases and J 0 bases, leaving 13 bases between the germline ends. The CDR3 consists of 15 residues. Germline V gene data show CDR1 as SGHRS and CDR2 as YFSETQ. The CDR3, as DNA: TGCGCCAGCAGCTGGGGGGGACAGGTCTCCTACGAGCAGTACTTC. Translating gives CASSWGGQVSYEQYF. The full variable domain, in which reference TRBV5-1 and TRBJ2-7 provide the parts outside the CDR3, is KAGVTQTPRYLIKTRGQQVTLSCSPISGHRSVSWYQQTPGQGLQFLFEYFSETQRNKGNFPGRFSGRQFSNSRSEMNVSTLELGDSALYLCASSWGGQVSYEQYFGPGTRLTVT.

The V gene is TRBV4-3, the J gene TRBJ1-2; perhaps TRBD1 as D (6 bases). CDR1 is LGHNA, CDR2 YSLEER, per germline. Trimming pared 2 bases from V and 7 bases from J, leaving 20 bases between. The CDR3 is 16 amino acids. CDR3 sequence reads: CASSQFVAGEGVGYTF. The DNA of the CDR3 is TGCGCCAGCAGCCAATTCGTTGCAGGGGAAGGAGTTGGCTACACCTTC.

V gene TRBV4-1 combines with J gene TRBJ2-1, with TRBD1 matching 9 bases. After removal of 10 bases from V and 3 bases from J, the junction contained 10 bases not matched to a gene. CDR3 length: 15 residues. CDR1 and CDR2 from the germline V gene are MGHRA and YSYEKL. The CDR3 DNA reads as TGCGCCACCCCCCCACAGGGGGCAATCTACAATGAGCAGTTCTTC. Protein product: CATPPQGAIYNEQFF.

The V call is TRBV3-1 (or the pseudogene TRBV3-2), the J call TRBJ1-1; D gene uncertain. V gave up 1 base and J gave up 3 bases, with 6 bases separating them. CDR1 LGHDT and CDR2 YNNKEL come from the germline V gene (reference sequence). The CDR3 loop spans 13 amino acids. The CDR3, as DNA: TGTGCCAGCAGCCAAGTCCCACACACTGAAGCTTTCTTT. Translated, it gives CASSQVPHTEAFF.

In nucleotides, the CDR3 is TGTGCCAGCAGGTCCACGACAGGGGGCCGAGGCAATCAGCCCCAGCATTTT. Encoded protein: CASRSTTGGRGNQPQHF. The chain couples TRBV27 to TRBJ1-5; 10 bases agree with TRBD1. The CDR3 consists of 17 residues. V was pared by 6 bases and J by 2 bases, with 10 bases of the junction left unmatched. Germline lookup yields CDR1 MNHEY and CDR2 SMNVEV (reference sequence).

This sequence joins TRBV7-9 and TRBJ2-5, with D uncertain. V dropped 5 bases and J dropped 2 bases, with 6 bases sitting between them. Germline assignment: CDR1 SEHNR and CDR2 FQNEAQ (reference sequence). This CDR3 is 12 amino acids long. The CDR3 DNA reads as TGTGCCAGCAGCCGTGCGCAAGAGACCCAGTACTTC. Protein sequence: CASSRAQETQYF.